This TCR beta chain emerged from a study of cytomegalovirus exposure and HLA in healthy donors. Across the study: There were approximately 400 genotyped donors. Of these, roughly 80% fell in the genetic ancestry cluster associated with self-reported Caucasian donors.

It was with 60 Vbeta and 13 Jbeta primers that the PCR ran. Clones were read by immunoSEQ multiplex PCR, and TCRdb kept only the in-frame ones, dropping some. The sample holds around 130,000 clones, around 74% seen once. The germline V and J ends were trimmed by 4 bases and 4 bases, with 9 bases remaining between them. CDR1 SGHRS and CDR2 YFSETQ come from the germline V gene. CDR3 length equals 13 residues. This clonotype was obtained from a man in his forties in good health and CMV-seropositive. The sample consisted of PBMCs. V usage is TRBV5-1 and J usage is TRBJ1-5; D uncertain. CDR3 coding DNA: TGCGCCAGCAGCGCCGAGGGTAATCAGCCCCAGCATTTT. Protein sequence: CASSAEGNQPQHF.